This T cell receptor (beta chain) was identified during a study of T-cell reconstitution after alpha-beta-depleted transplantation in children. Per germline, CDR1 LGHNA and CDR2 YNFKEQ. CDR3 length: 16 residues. This clonotype has a handful of counts. At one end the junction does not follow the germline gene, possibly because of a read error. Library preparation (for TCRbeta) was performed with unique molecular identifiers. In TCRdb, the PCR reads were re-called with MiXCR into one record per CDR3 protein. Among a few hundred thousand distinct CDR3 sequences listed, under 9.5% were seen once. This receptor was taken from a human donor who donated a stem cell graft to a child with acute lymphoblastic leukemia. The chain couples TRBV4-2 to TRBJ2-5; D is tentatively TRBD1 or TRBD2 (5 bases each). This specimen consisted of PBMCs from the stem cell graft donor, obtained from the stem cell graft. As DNA, the CDR3 is TGTGCCAGCAACCAAGAGGCTAGAGGGGACCATGAGACCCAGTACTTC. As protein: CASNQEARGDHETQYF.